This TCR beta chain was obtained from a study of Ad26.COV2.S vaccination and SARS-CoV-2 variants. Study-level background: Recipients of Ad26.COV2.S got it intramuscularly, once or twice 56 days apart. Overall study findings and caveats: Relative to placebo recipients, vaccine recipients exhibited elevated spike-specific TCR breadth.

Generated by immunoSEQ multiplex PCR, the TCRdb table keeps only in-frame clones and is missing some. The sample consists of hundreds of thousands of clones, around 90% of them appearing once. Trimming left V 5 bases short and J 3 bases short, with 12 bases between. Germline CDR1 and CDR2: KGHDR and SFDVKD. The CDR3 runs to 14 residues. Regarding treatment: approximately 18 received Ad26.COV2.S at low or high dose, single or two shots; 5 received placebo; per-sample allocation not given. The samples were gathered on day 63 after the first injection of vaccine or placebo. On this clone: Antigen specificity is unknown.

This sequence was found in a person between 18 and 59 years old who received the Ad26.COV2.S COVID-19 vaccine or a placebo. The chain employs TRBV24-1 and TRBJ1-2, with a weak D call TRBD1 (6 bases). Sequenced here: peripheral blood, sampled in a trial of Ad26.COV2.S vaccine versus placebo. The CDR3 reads CATSGEQGDYGYTF. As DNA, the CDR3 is TGTGCCACCAGTGGTGAACAGGGCGACTATGGCTACACCTTC.